This T cell receptor beta chain emerged from a study of blood T cell repertoires in COVID-19. At the level of the study: The study drew acute and convalescent COVID-19 samples from the United States, Italy and Spain.

Using immunoSEQ multiplex PCR, the repertoire was profiled, and TCRdb retains in-frame clones only, with some absent. The sample has approximately 31,000 clones; around 93% are singletons. This CDR3 comprises 14 residues. Trimming removed 6 bases from V and 2 bases from J; junction bases left unmatched: 2. Germline CDR1 reads KGHSH; CDR2 reads LQKENI. The V call is TRBV18, the J call TRBJ2-5; 11 bases are a match to TRBD1. The receptor was isolated from a human donor with active COVID-19. The donor label of this sample is uncertain. Sample: peripheral blood. CDR3 bases: TGTGCCAGCTCGCGGGACAGGGGGCAAGAGACCCAGTACTTC. It specifies CASSRDRGQETQYF.